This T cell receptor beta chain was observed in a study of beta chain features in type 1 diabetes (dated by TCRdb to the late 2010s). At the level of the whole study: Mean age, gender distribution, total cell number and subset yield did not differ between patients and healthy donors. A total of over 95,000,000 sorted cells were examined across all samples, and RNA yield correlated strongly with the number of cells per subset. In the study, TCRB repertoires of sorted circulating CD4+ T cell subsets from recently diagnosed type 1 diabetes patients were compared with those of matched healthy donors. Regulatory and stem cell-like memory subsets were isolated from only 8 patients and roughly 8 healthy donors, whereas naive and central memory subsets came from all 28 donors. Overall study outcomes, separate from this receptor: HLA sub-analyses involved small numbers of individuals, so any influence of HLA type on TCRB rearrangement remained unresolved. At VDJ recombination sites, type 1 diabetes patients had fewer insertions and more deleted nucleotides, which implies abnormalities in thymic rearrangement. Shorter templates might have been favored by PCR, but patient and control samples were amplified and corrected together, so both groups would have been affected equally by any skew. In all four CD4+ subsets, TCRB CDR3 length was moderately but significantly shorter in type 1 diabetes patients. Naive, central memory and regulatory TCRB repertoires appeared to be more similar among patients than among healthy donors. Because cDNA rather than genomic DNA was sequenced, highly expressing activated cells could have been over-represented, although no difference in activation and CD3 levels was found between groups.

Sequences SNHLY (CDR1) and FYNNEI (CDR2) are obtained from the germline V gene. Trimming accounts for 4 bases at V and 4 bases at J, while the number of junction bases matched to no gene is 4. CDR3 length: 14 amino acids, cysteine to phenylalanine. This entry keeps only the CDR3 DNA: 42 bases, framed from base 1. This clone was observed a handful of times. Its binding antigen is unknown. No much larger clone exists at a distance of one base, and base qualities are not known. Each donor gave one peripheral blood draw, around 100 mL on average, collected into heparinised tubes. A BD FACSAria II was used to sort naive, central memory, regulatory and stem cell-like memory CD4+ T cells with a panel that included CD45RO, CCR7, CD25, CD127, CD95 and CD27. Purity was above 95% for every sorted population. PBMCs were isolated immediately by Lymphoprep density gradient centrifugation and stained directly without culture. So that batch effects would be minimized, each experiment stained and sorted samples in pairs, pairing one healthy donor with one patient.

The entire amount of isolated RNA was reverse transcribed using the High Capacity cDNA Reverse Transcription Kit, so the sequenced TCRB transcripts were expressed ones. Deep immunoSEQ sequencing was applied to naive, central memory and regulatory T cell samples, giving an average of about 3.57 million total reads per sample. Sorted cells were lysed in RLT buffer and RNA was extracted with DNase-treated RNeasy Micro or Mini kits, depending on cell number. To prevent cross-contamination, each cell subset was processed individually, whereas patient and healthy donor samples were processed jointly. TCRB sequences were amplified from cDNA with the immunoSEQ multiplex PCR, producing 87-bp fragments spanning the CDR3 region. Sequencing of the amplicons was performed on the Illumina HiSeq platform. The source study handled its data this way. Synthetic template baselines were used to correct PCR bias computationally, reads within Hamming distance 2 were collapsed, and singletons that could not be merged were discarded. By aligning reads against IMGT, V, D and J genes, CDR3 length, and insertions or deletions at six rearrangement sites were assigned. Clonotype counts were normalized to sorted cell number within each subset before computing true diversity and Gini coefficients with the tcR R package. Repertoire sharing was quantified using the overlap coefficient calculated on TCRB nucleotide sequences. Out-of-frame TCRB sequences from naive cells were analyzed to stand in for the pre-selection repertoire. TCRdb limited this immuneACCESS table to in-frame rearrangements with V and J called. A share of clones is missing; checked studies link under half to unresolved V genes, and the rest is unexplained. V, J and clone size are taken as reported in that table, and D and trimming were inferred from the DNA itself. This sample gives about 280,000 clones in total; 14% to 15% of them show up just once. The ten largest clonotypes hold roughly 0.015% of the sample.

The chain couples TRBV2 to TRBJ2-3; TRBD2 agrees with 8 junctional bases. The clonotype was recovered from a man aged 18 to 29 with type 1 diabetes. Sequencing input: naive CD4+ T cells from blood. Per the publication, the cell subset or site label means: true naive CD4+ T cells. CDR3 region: CASSVAAGADTQYF. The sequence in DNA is TGTGCCAGCAGTGTGGCAGCGGGGGCAGATACGCAGTATTTT.